These 8 T cell receptor beta chains were sequenced from one sample in a study of shared clonotypes between healthy human individuals. Positive CCR7 selection of CD45RO-negative cells yielded the naive CD8 cells, and terminally differentiated effector memory CD45RA+ cells were excluded. The repertoire was sequenced with immunoSEQ multiplex PCR; TCRdb's copy has only in-frame clones and lacks some. The profile shows under 2,000,000 clones, around 96% of them singletons. The sample comprised naive CD8+ T cells sorted from blood. The receptors were gathered from a man younger than 35 in good health.

The chain links TRBV5-6 to TRBJ2-7; no reliable D call. The CDR3 covers 14 residues. Deletions cut 4 bases from V and 3 bases from J, with 14 bases between. Germline V lookup: CDR1 SGHDT, CDR2 YYEEEE. CDR3 sequence (DNA): TGTGCCAGCAGCCTACGGTGGGGTAACTACGAGCAGTACTTC. Residues: CASSLRWGNYEQYF.

This rearrangement joins TRBV5-6 to TRBJ2-5; weak D call: TRBD1 (6 bases). The CDR3 runs 16 residues. The V end lost 4 bases, the J end lost 4 bases, and 20 bases lay between the germline ends. The germline V gene has CDR1 SGHDT and CDR2 YYEEEE. The chain's CDR3 is CASSLGAATLIETQYF. The CDR3 DNA reads as TGTGCCAGCAGCCTGGGGGCAGCCACCCTCATAGAGACCCAGTACTTC.

In DNA form, the CDR3 reads TGTGCCAGCAGCACAACTAGCGGACCCTACAATGAGCAGTTCTTC. Translating gives CASSTTSGPYNEQFF. The V call is TRBV6-5, the J call TRBJ2-1, with 8 bases lining up with TRBD2. Germline V gene lookup returns CDR1 MNHEY and CDR2 SVGAGI. This CDR3 contains 15 residues. V was clipped by 6 bases and J by 2 bases; unmatched bases: 6.

This rearrangement joins TRBV23-1 to TRBJ1-5, with unresolved D. TRBV23-1 is annotated as an ORF whose role is uncertain. The CDR3 runs to 16 residues. Trimming cost V 6 bases and J 4 bases, with 19 bases left between them. CDR3 amino acids: CASSRFLGKGNQPQHF. The CDR3 bases are TGCGCCAGCAGCAGGTTCCTAGGGAAGGGAAATCAGCCCCAGCATTTT.

V usage is TRBV7-9 and J usage is TRBJ2-5; 8 bases fit TRBD2. Per germline, CDR1 SEHNR and CDR2 FQNEAQ (reference sequence). With V trimmed by 4 bases and J by 5 bases, 3 bases remained unmatched. The CDR3 totals 13 residues. CDR3 DNA sequence: TGTGCCAGCAGCTCGGGGGGGCTGGAGACCCAGTACTTC. Translation: CASSSGGLETQYF.

This sequence joins TRBV5-6 and TRBJ2-1; TRBD1 is a possible D gene (6 bases). Trimming left V 7 bases short and J 6 bases short, with 14 bases between. From germline, CDR1 is SGHDT and CDR2 YYEEEE. The CDR3 sequence is 13 residues long. CDR3 sequence: CASEGQLFNEQFF. CDR3 in DNA: TGTGCCAGCGAAGGACAGCTTTTCAATGAGCAGTTCTTC.

The chain is built from TRBV28 and TRBJ2-2, with D perhaps TRBD1 or TRBD2 (5 bases each). V was cut by 7 bases and J by 5 bases, with 11 bases left in between. The CDR3 runs to 13 residues. Germline V gene lookup returns CDR1 MDHEN and CDR2 SYDVKM. The CDR3 reads CASTHGGTGELFF. The CDR3 nucleotides read TGTGCCAGCACTCATGGGGGAACCGGGGAGCTGTTTTTT. Combining the CDR3 with reference TRBV28 and TRBJ2-2 gives the whole variable domain DVKVTQSSRYLVKRTGEKVFLECVQDMDHENMFWYRQDPGLGLRLIYFSYDVKMKEKGDIPEGYSVSREKKERFSLILESASTNQTSMYLCASTHGGTGELFFGEGSRLTVL.

This clone showed up just once. The J gene is TRBJ2-7, the V gene TRBV18; TRBD2 matches 15 bases. The J segment lost 3 bases and the V segment lost 1 base, leaving 7 bases of the junction unmatched. The CDR3 spans 18 residues. Germline CDR1 reads KGHSH; CDR2 reads LQKENI. The CDR3, as DNA: TGTGCCAGCTCACCACTTGGACTAGCGGGAGGGCCGGGCTACGAGCAGTACTTC. Its translation is CASSPLGLAGGPGYEQYF.